This entry features one T cell receptor beta chain sequence. Its target is unknown. The sorted regulatory T cells were CD4+, CD25-high and CD127-low, with genomic DNA sequenced. These data originate in a study of regulatory and conventional T cells in RAG deficiency. The study's findings and limits: In Omenn syndrome, Treg and Tconv repertoires overlapped >85%.

TCRdb's copy holds only in-frame clones and misses some; the assay was immunoSEQ multiplex PCR. The sample lists around 29,000 clones, around 90% occurring once. This same sample was also part of a study on regulatory T cells. That source adds: Primers: 52 TRBV forward and 13 TRBJ reverse. Regulatory T cells showed the strongest V-J pair restriction and V/J gene skewing among patient repertoires.

The TCR originated in a human donor in good health. The sample consisted of Tregs sorted from blood.

The CDR3 bases are TGTGCCAGCGCCCGGACGGGGCACACTGAAGCTTTCTTT. Its protein is CASARTGHTEAFF. This chain connects TRBV5-5 to TRBJ1-1, with TRBD1 as a possible D gene (5 bases). The CDR3 extends over 13 amino acids. CDR1 and CDR2 from the germline V gene are SGHKS and YYEKEE (reference sequence). V lost 7 bases and J lost 3, with 13 bases in between.